These 23 T cell receptor beta chains were all obtained from the same sample, sequenced in a study of blood T cells in healthy people across ages. A second PCR, run for roughly 7 to 11 cycles, used a sample-barcoded 5' primer plus a J-beta primer mix. In TCRdb, the 5' RACE reads were re-called with MiXCR into one record per CDR3 protein. The data show around 650,000 distinct CDR3 sequences, 32% seen once. What was sequenced was blood. The origin of the receptors is an elderly woman in good health.

This clonotype was observed many times. The chain links TRBV6-2 or TRBV6-3 to TRBJ1-1; D is unresolved. V was cut by 0 bases and J by 0 bases, with 5 bases left in between. This CDR3 has 14 amino acids. CDR1 and CDR2 (germline): MNHEY, SVGEGT. CDR3 nucleotide sequence: TGTGCCAGCAGTTACTCCCTAGTGAACACTGAAGCTTTCTTT. Its translation is CASSYSLVNTEAFF.

This clonotype showed up many times. CDR3 loop: CSARDRGYGYTF. In DNA form, the CDR3 reads TGCAGTGCTAGAGACAGGGGCTATGGCTACACCTTC. The chain carries TRBV20-1 and TRBJ1-2; perhaps TRBD1 as D (6 bases). V was cut by 0 bases and J by 4 bases, with 6 bases left in between. The CDR3 consists of 12 residues. CDR1 DFQATT and CDR2 SNEGSKA come from the germline V gene (reference sequence).

This clonotype was recorded at least ten times. The CDR3 DNA reads TGTGCCAGCAGTGACCCGGCGGGGATAGAGACCCAGTACTTC. It yields the protein CASSDPAGIETQYF. This chain uses TRBV6-2 or TRBV6-3 with TRBJ2-5; D is possibly TRBD2 (6 bases). V shed 5 bases and J shed 4 bases, with 14 bases lying between them. Germline V gene sequence: CDR1 MNHEY, CDR2 SVGEGT. There are 14 residues in the CDR3.

The chain combines TRBV6-4 with TRBJ2-2; weak D call: TRBD1 (5 bases). CDR1 MRHNA and CDR2 SNTAGT come from the germline V gene. The CDR3 extends over 15 amino acids. Trimming left V 6 bases short and J 4 bases short, with 15 bases between. The CDR3 region is CASSLGRGSTGELFF. The DNA for the CDR3 is TGTGCCAGCAGCCTTGGAAGGGGAAGCACCGGGGAGCTGTTTTTT.

In its sample, this clonotype was seen a few times. This chain joins TRBV2 and TRBJ1-4; the D gene is possibly TRBD1 (5 bases). The CDR3 has 14 residues. Germline CDR1 and CDR2: SNHLY and FYNNEI. V lost 6 bases to trimming and J lost 7 bases, with 15 bases between them. The CDR3 coding sequence is TGTGCCAGCAGGGTCTCGGGACTGCTTGAAAAACTGTTTTTT. It specifies CASRVSGLLEKLFF. Drawing the rest from reference TRBV2 and TRBJ1-4, the complete variable domain is EPEVTQTPSHQVTQMGQEVILRCVPISNHLYFYWYRQILGQKVEFLVSFYNNEISEKSEIFDDQFSVERPDGSNFTLKIRSTKLEDSAMYFCASRVSGLLEKLFFGSGTQLSVL.

This clonotype was seen ten or more times. The chain's CDR3 is CASSRTGLYGYTF. For the CDR3, the DNA is TGTGCCAGCAGCCGGACAGGCCTCTATGGCTACACCTTC. This rearrangement joins TRBV12-3 or TRBV12-4 to TRBJ1-2; the match to TRBD1 covers 7 bases. This CDR3 comprises 13 residues. Trimming removed 6 bases from V and 4 bases from J; junction bases left unmatched: 5.

This clonotype was picked up one time. A much larger clone lies a single base off, so this may be a read error. The chain recombines TRBV14 with TRBJ2-7; the D gene is possibly TRBD2 (6 bases). The V gene's germline CDR1 is SGHDN and CDR2 FVKESK. The CDR3 contains 18 residues. V lost 1 base to trimming and J lost 2 bases, with 21 bases between them. Here the CDR3 DNA reads TGTGCCAGCAGCCAAGCCAGGAGGGCCAACCAGGGTGCCTACGAGCAGTACTTC. It is translated as CASSQARRANQGAYEQYF.

This clonotype was seen repeatedly, ten times or more. This rearrangement joins TRBV9 to TRBJ1-4; 10 positions match TRBD1. In germline, CDR1 is SGDLS, CDR2 YYNGEE. J gave up 6 bases and V 2 bases, and 4 bases lay outside the gene matches. This CDR3 contains 15 residues. In DNA, the CDR3 is TGTGCCAGCAGCGTCGGGACAGGGGAGTATGAAAAACTGTTTTTT. Translated, it gives CASSVGTGEYEKLFF.

This clonotype was seen only a few times. The chain couples TRBV7-2 to TRBJ2-2, with 7 positions matching TRBD2. Germline V lookup: CDR1 SGHTA, CDR2 FQGNSA. The CDR3 is 15 amino acids. The V gene end was trimmed by 4 bases and the J gene end by 7 bases; junction bases not matched to a gene: 9. The CDR3 loop reads CASSSLGRGIGELFF. The CDR3 coding sequence is TGTGCCAGCAGCTCCCTGGGGAGGGGCATCGGGGAGCTGTTTTTT.

Notes on this clonotype: This may come from a read error, since a much larger clone is one base off. The rearrangement links TRBV7-2 to TRBJ2-3; D not resolved. V was cut by 5 bases and J by 7 bases, with 13 bases left in between. CDR1 is SGHTA and CDR2 is FQGNSA in the germline V gene. The CDR3 loop spans 13 amino acids. The CDR3, as DNA: TGTGCCAGCAGCCTCCTATCCTGTAATACGCAGTATTTT. This codes for CASSLLSCNTQYF.

This clonotype was observed a single time. The V gene is TRBV7-2, the J gene TRBJ2-7, with D tentatively TRBD2 (5 bases). The CDR3 loop spans 17 amino acids. The germline gives CDR1 SGHTA, CDR2 FQGNSA. V was clipped by 0 bases and J by 2 bases, with 17 bases between them. CDR3 DNA sequence: TGTGCCAGCAGCTTAGCGCCCGGGGTAACCCCTCCCTACGAGCAGTACTTC. Amino acids: CASSLAPGVTPPYEQYF.

With regard to this clonotype: A read error may be the cause here, since a much bigger clone is one base away. The V and J genes are TRBV4-2 and TRBJ2-7; possible D gene TRBD1, 7 bases. CDR1 and CDR2 (germline): LGHNA, YNFKEQ. The V end was cut by 4 bases, the J end by 7 bases, with 26 bases between. The CDR3 extends over 17 amino acids. CDR3 nucleotide sequence: TGTGCCAGCAGCCCCGACTCAGGGGGGCCCTCCTACAATGAGCAGTACTTC. It is translated as CASSPDSGGPSYNEQYF.

This clonotype was seen repeatedly, ten times or more. This CDR3 reads CASSFGLAGGSSYNEQFF. The CDR3 bases are TGCGCCAGCAGCTTTGGACTAGCGGGGGGTAGCTCCTACAATGAGCAGTTCTTC. The genes are TRBV5-1 and TRBJ2-1, with TRBD2 matching over 14 bases. This CDR3 contains 18 residues. Germline CDR1 SGHRS, CDR2 YFSETQ. V lost 2 bases to trimming and J lost 0 bases; unmatched junction nucleotides: 4. The full variable domain, its missing parts supplied by reference TRBV5-1 and TRBJ2-1, is KAGVTQTPRYLIKTRGQQVTLSCSPISGHRSVSWYQQTPGQGLQFLFEYFSETQRNKGNFPGRFSGRQFSNSRSEMNVSTLELGDSALYLCASSFGLAGGSSYNEQFFGPGTRLTVL.

On this clonotype itself: A much larger clone differs by one base, so this may be a read error. The chain couples TRBV20-1 to TRBJ1-1, with 8 bases fitting TRBD1. CDR1 is DFQATT, CDR2 SNEGSKA, per germline (reference sequence). The CDR3 is made up of 13 amino acids. In DNA form, the CDR3 reads TGCGGTGCTCGGCAGGGGGCATACACTGAAGCTTTCTTT. Encoded protein: CGARQGAYTEAFF.

This clonotype has a handful of counts. The chain recombines TRBV30 with TRBJ1-1; 7 nucleotides align to TRBD1. The V gene's germline CDR1 is GTSNPN and CDR2 SVGIG (reference sequence). V lost 3 bases and J lost 1; bases outside the gene matches: 5. The CDR3 spans 14 residues. CDR3 protein: CAWSPGQRNTEAFF. In nucleotides, the CDR3 is TGTGCCTGGAGCCCGGGACAGAGGAACACTGAAGCTTTCTTT.

This clonotype occurred many times. J is TRBJ2-5 and V is TRBV27; TRBD2 matches at 10 bases. Germline loops: CDR1 MNHEY, CDR2 SMNVEV (reference sequence). With 0 bases clipped from V and 6 bases from J, the junction kept 7 bases outside the gene matches. This CDR3 has 16 amino acids. The CDR3 loop is CASSLSTSGHRKTQYF. In nucleotides, the CDR3 is TGTGCCAGCAGTTTATCGACTAGCGGGCATCGTAAGACCCAGTACTTC.

The table lists this clonotype with many counts. V and J are TRBV9 and TRBJ2-7; TRBD1 agrees at 10 bases. The V gene's germline CDR1 is SGDLS and CDR2 YYNGEE. J lost 2 bases, V lost 4 bases, and 6 bases had no gene match. CDR3 length: 15 amino acids. CDR3 residues: CASSYGTGVTYEQYF. CDR3 nucleotides: TGTGCCAGCAGCTATGGGACAGGGGTTACCTACGAGCAGTACTTC.

This clonotype has a handful of counts. The gene calls are TRBV5-1 and TRBJ1-1, with 10 nucleotides matching TRBD1. V lost 3 bases, J lost 3 bases, and 5 bases stayed unmatched. The CDR3 is 15 residues long. The germline V gene has CDR1 SGHRS and CDR2 YFSETQ. The CDR3 DNA reads as TGCGCCAGCAGCTACTCCGGGACAGGGGACACTGAAGCTTTCTTT. It specifies CASSYSGTGDTEAFF.

This rearrangement joins TRBV9 to TRBJ2-7; D is perhaps TRBD1 (5 bases). The CDR3 has 16 residues. V was shortened by 0 bases and J by 2 bases, with 15 bases between the two germline ends. Germline V gene lookup returns CDR1 SGDLS and CDR2 YYNGEE. In nucleotides, the CDR3 is TGTGCCAGCAGCGTAGCTCGGCCAGGGCTTCCCTACGAGCAGTACTTC. Amino acids: CASSVARPGLPYEQYF.

This clonotype was seen more than once but under ten times. One junction end does not reproduce the germline sequence, and a read error may be involved. The CDR3 coding sequence is TGTGCTAGCAGCCCTGACAGGGGAGGGAACACCATATATTTT. Translation gives CASSPDRGGNTIYF. This chain joins TRBV7-7 and TRBJ1-3, with 8 bases lining up with TRBD1. Germline CDR1 SSHAT, CDR2 FNYEAQ (reference sequence). The CDR3 totals 14 residues.

Many counts were recorded for this clonotype. The chain joins TRBV7-2 to TRBJ2-5; maybe TRBD1 (6 bases). There are 13 residues in the CDR3. V was shortened by 3 bases and J by 7 bases, with 12 bases between the two germline ends. CDR1 SGHTA and CDR2 FQGNSA come from the germline V gene. This CDR3 is CASSFQGITTQYF. For the CDR3, the DNA is TGTGCCAGCAGCTTCCAGGGGATCACGACCCAGTACTTC.

About this clonotype itself: This may be a read error: a much more frequent sequence differs by one nucleotide. The chain combines TRBV11-2 with TRBJ2-2; the D gene is possibly TRBD2 (5 bases). The CDR3 is 15 residues long. Germline V gene lookup returns CDR1 SGHAT and CDR2 FQNNGV. The chain's CDR3 is CASSPRRANTGERFF. DNA of the CDR3: TGTGCCAGCAGCCCCCGACGGGCGAACACCGGGGAGCGGTTTTTT.

This clonotype was observed once. A read error may produce the germline difference seen at one junction end. V and J are TRBV28 and TRBJ1-5; possible D gene TRBD1, 5 bases. Germline CDR1 reads MDHEN; CDR2 reads SYDVKM. CDR3 length equals 17 residues. The CDR3 sequence is CASSLQLGRQRNQPQHF. Here the CDR3 DNA reads TGTGCCAGCAGTTTACAATTGGGTCGACAGCGCAATCAGCCTCAGCATTTT. Together with reference TRBV28 and TRBJ1-5, the CDR3 gives the full variable domain: DVKVTQSSRYLVKRTGEKVFLECVQDMDHENMFWYRQDPGLGLRLIYFSYDVKMKEKGDIPEGYSVSREKKERFSLILESASTNQTSMYLCASSLQLGRQRNQPQHFGDGTRLSIL.